This TCR beta chain is from a study of shared clonotypes between healthy human individuals. Study information: Donors had three CD4 naive, three CD4 memory, two CD8 naive and one CD8 memory plate apiece. Findings and limits, study-wide: Four donors held about 4.5% of naive CD4 clonotypes in common. Depth was large, yet rarefaction showed that sorted-subset sequencing was incomplete.

Germline loops: CDR1 SGHVS, CDR2 FQNEAQ. Trimming at V came to 4 bases and at J to 11 bases, leaving 6 bases not matched to a gene. The CDR3 runs to 13 residues. Naive CD8 cells, CD45RO-negative and positively selected for CCR7, excluded terminally differentiated effector memory CD45RA+ cells. Deep was the level used in running the assay. Sequencing was performed with immunoSEQ multiplex PCR; in TCRdb, only in-frame clones are kept and a portion is missing. Among about 590,000 clones listed, roughly 95% were seen once. In the case of this clone: Antigen: not known.

The receptor's source is a woman in her twenties or thirties in good health. The sequenced sample was naive CD8+ T cells sorted from blood. This chain joins TRBV7-8 and TRBJ2-1, with TRBD1 identical over 9 bases. The CDR3 reads CASSSSGTGKQFF. The CDR3 DNA is TGTGCCAGCAGCTCCTCCGGGACAGGGAAGCAGTTCTTC.